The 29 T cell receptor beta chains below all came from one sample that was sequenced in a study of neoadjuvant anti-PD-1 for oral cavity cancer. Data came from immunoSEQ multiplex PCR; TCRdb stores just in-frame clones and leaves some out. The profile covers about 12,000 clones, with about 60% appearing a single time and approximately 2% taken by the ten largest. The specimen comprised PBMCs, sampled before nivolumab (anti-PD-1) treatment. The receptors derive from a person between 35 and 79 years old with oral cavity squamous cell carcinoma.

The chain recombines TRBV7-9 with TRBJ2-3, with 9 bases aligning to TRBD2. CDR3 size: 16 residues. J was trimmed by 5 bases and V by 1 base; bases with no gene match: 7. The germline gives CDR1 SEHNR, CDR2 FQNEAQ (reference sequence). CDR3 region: CASSLVLAGVIDTQYF. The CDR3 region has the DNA TGTGCCAGCAGCTTAGTTTTAGCGGGAGTCATAGATACGCAGTATTTT.

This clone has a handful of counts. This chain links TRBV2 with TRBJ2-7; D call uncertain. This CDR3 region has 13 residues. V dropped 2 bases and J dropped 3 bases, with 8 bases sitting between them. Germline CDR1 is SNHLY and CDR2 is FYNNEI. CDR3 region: CASSEPEVYEQYF. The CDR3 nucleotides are TGTGCCAGCAGTGAACCTGAGGTCTACGAGCAGTACTTC.

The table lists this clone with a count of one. The CDR3 sequence is CASSLDPGSPLHF. The CDR3 DNA sequence: TGTGCCAGCAGCTTAGATCCTGGGTCACCCCTCCACTTT. The rearrangement links TRBV11-3 to TRBJ1-6; D unresolved. The V end was cut by 0 bases, the J end by 10 bases, with 7 bases between. The CDR3 is 13 residues long. Germline CDR1 SGHNT, CDR2 YENEEA.

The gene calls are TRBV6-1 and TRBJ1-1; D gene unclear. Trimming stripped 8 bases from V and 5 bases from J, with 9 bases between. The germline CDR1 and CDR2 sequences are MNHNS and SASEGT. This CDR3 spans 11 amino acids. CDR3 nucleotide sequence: TGTGCCAGCGGATTGGCAACTGAAGCTTTCTTT. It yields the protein CASGLATEAFF.

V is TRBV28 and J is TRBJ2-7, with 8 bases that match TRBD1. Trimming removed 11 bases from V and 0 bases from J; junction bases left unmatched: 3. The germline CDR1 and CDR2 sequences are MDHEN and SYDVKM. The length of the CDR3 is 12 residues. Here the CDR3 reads CAEGTGSYEQYF. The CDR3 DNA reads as TGTGCCGAAGGGACAGGCTCCTACGAGCAGTACTTC.

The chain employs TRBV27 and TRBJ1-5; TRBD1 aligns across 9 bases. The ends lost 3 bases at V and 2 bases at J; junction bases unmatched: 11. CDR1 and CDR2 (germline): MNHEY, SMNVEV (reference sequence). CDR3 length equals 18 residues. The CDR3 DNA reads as TGTGCCAGCAGTTTCACCCGGTTCGACAGGGGGGGCAATCAGCCCCAGCATTTT. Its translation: CASSFTRFDRGGNQPQHF.

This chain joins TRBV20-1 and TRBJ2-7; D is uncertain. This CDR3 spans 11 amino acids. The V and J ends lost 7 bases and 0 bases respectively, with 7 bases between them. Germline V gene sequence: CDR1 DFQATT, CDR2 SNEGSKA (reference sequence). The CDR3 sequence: CSVPGSYEQYF. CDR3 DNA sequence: TGCAGTGTACCGGGCTCCTACGAGCAGTACTTC.

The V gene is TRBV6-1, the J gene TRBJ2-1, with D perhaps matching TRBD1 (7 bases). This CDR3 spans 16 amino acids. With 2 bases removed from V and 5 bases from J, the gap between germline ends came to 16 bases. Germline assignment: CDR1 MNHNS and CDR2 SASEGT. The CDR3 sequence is CASSESGGSLNNEQFF. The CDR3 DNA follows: TGTGCCAGCAGTGAATCAGGGGGGAGTCTTAACAATGAGCAGTTCTTC.

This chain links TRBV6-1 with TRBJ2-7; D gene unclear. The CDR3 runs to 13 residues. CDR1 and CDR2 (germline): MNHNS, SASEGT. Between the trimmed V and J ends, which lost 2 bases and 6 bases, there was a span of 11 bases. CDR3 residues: CASSEPPVGEQYF. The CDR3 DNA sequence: TGTGCCAGCAGTGAACCGCCCGTAGGCGAGCAGTACTTC.

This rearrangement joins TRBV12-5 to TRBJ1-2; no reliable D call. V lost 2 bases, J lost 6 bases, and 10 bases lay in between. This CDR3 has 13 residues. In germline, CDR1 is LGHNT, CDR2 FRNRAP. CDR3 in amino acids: CASGLWPLDGYTF. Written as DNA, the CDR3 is TGTGCTAGTGGTTTGTGGCCCCTGGATGGCTACACCTTC.

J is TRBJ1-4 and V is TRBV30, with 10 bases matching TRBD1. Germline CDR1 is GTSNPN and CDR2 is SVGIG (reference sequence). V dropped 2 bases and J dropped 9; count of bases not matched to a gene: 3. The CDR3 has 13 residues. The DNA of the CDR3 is TGTGCCTGGAGTACTGACAGGGGGCAAAAACTGTTTTTT. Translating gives CAWSTDRGQKLFF.

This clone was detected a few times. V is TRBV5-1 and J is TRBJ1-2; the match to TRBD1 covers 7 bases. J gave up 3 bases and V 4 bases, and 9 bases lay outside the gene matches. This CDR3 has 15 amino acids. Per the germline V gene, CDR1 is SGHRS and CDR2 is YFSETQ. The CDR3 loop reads CASSPSGQEHYGYTF. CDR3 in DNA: TGCGCCAGCAGCCCTTCCGGACAGGAGCACTATGGCTACACCTTC.

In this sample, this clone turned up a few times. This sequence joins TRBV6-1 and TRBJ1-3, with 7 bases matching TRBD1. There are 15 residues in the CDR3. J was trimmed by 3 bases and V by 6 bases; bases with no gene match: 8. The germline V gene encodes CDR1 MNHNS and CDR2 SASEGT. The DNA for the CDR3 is TGTGCCAGCAGGGGAGAGGGGGCGCTTGGAAACACCATATATTTT. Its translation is CASRGEGALGNTIYF.

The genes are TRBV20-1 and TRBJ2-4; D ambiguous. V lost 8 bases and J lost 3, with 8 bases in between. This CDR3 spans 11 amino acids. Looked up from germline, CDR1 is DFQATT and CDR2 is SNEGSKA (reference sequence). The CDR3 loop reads CSCEVKNIQYF. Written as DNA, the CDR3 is TGCAGTTGTGAGGTCAAAAACATTCAGTACTTC.

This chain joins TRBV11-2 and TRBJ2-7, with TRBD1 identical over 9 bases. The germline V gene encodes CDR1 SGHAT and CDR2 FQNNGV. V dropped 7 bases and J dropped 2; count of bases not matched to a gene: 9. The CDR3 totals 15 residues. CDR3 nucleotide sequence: TGTGCCAGCACCAACGCGGGACAGGGTGCCTACGAGCAGTACTTC. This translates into CASTNAGQGAYEQYF. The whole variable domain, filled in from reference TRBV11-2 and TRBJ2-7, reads EAGVAQSPRYKIIEKRQSVAFWCNPISGHATLYWYQQILGQGPKLLIQFQNNGVVDDSQLPKDRFSAERLKGVDSTLKIQPAKLEDSAVYLCASTNAGQGAYEQYFGPGTRLTVT.

The CDR3 DNA is TGTGCCAGCATCCAAGGGGGGGCCGACAATGAGCAGTTCTTC. It specifies CASIQGGADNEQFF. The chain couples TRBV2 to TRBJ2-1, with D tentatively TRBD2 (7 bases). This CDR3 has 14 amino acids. In germline, CDR1 is SNHLY, CDR2 FYNNEI. Trimming stripped 7 bases from V and 5 bases from J, with 15 bases between.

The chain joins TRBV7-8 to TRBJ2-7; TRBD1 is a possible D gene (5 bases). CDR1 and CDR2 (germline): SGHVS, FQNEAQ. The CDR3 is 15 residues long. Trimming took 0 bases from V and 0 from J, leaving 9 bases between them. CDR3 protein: CASSLAGRASYEQYF. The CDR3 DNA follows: TGTGCCAGCAGCTTAGCGGGCAGGGCCTCCTACGAGCAGTACTTC.

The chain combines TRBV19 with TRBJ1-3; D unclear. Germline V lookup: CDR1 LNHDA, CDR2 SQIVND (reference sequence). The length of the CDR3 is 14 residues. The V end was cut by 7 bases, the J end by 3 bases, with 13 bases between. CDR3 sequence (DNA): TGTGCCAGTAACCCGGGCGAGCGTGGAAACACCATATATTTT. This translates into CASNPGERGNTIYF.

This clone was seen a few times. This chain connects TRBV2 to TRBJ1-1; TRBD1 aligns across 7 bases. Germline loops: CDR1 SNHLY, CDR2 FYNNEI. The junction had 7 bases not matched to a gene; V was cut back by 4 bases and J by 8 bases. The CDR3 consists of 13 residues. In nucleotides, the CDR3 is TGTGCCAGCAGTGTTTTGGCAGGGGGGGAAGCTTTCTTT. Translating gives CASSVLAGGEAFF.

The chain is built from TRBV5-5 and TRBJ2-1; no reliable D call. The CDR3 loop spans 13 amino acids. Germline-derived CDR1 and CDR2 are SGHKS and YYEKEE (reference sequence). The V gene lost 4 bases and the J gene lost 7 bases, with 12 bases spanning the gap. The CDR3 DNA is TGTGCCAGCAGCACGGTCCCCGGGAATGAGCAGTTCTTC. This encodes CASSTVPGNEQFF. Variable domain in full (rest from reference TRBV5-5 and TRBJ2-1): DAGVTQSPTHLIKTRGQQVTLRCSPISGHKSVSWYQQVLGQGPQFIFQYYEKEERGRGNFPDRFSARQFPNYSSELNVNALLLGDSALYLCASSTVPGNEQFFGPGTRLTVL.

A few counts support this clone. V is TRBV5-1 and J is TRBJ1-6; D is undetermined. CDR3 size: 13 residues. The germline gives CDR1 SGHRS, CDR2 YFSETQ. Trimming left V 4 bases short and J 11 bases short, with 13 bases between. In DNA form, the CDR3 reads TGCGCCAGCAGCAACAGTGGTGGAGCACCCCTCCACTTT. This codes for CASSNSGGAPLHF.

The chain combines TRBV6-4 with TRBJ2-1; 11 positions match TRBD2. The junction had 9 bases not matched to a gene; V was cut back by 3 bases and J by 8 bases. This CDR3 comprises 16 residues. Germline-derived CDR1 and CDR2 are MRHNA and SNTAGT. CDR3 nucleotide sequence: TGTGCCAGCAGTGAAATTAGCGGGGGGGCCGTCGATGAGCAGTTCTTC. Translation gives CASSEISGGAVDEQFF.

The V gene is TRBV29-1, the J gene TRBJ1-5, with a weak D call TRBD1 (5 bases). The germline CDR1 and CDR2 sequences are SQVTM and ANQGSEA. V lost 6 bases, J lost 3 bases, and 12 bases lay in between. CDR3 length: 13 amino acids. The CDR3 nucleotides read TGCAGCGTCACACAGGAGAACAATCAGCCCCAGCATTTT. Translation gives CSVTQENNQPQHF.

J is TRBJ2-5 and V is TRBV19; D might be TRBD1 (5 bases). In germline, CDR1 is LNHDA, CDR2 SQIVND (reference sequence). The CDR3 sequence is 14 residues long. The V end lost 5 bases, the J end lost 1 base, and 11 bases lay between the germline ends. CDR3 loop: CASSLFQGQETQYF. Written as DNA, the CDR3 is TGTGCCAGTAGTCTATTTCAGGGCCAAGAGACCCAGTACTTC.

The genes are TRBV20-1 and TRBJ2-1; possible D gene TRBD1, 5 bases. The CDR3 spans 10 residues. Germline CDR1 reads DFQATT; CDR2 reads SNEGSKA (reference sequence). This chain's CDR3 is CTAQGNEQFF. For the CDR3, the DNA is TGCACCGCCCAGGGAAATGAGCAGTTCTTC.

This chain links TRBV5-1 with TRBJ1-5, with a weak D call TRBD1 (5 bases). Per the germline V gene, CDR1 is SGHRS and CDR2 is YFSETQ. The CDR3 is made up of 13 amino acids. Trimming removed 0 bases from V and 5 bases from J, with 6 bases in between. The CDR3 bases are TGCGCCAGCAGCTTGGAGGGGCATCAGCCCCAGCATTTT. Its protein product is CASSLEGHQPQHF.

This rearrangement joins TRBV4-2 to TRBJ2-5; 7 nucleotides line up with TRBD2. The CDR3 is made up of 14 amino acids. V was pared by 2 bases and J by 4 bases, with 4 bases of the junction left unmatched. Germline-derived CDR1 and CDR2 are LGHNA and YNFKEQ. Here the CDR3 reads CASSQITGGETQYF. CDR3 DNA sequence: TGTGCCAGCAGCCAAATAACGGGAGGAGAGACCCAGTACTTC.

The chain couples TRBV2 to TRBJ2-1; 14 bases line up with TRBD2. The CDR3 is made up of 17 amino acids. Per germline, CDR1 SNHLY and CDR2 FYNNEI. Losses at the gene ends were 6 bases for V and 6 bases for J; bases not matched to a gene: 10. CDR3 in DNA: TGTGCCAGCAGGGGACTAGCGGGAGTCGGGGAGGGCAATGAGCAGTTCTTC. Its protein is CASRGLAGVGEGNEQFF. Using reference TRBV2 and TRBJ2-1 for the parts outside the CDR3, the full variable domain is EPEVTQTPSHQVTQMGQEVILRCVPISNHLYFYWYRQILGQKVEFLVSFYNNEISEKSEIFDDQFSVERPDGSNFTLKIRSTKLEDSAMYFCASRGLAGVGEGNEQFFGPGTRLTVL.

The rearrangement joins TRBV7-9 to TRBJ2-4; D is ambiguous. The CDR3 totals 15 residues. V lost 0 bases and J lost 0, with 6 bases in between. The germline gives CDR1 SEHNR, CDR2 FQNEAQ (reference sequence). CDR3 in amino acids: CASSLATLAKNIQYF. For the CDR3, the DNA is TGTGCCAGCAGCTTAGCGACCTTAGCCAAAAACATTCAGTACTTC.